What follows describes a single T cell receptor (beta chain). Its antigen remains unidentified. This entry belongs to a study of T cell responses to AZD1222 COVID-19 vaccine. Regarding the study as a whole: In a largely white British group with more females than males, clonal diversity was possibly underestimated. Sampling that yielded the repertoires occurred only after the peak T cell response.

Profiled with immunoSEQ multiplex PCR; TCRdb holds only in-frame clones, not every one. This table has hundreds of thousands of clones, almost 95% appearing once. The CDR3 is made up of 14 amino acids. Germline V lookup: CDR1 GTSNPN, CDR2 SVGIG (reference sequence). V lost 4 bases to trimming and J lost 7 bases, with 20 bases between them. The origin of this receptor is an adult who received the AZD1222 COVID-19 vaccine. The source was peripheral blood, collected 28 days after the second AZD1222 dose. The genes are TRBV30 and TRBJ2-7; possibly TRBD2 for D (6 bases). CDR3 protein: CAWIRGRGLGEQYF. DNA for the CDR3: TGTGCCTGGATTCGGGGGAGAGGGTTGGGGGAGCAGTACTTC.